The clone carrying this TCR beta chain was seen repeatedly, ten times or more. Its antigen is as yet unknown. TCR beta CDR3 region amplification was performed from RNA transcripts. In the first-round RT-PCR of the TCR CDR3, the HTBI primer set was used. TCRdb independently ran MiXCR on the multiplex PCR reads; one entry per CDR3 protein. The sample has 250,000 to 300,000 distinct CDR3 sequences, roughly 14% seen once. The CDR3 has 13 residues. The ends were cut back, 4 bases at V and 5 bases at J, with 12 bases in the middle. In germline, CDR1 is SGHDN, CDR2 FVKESK. Exclusions: uncontrolled infection, other autoimmune disease, pregnancy, lactation. Source material for PBMCs was about 10 ml fresh peripheral blood. The source of the sample is a study of T cells in Graves' hyperthyroidism and ophthalmopathy. Study outcomes and limitations: Separating ophthalmopathy from stable hyperthyroidism was achieved by a 13 V-J model.

This chain uses TRBV14 with TRBJ2-7; D call uncertain. Sequencing was carried out using blood. The sequence came from a woman aged 40 to 55 with Graves' hyperthyroidism that later progressed to Graves' ophthalmopathy. The CDR3 DNA follows: TGTGCCAGCAGCCCTGAAGCAGCCGACGAGCAGTACTTC. Protein product: CASSPEAADEQYF.